The 22 T cell receptor beta chains reported below all come from one sample, sequenced in a study of blood T cell repertoires in COVID-19. Some clones are missing from TCRdb's copy, which holds only in-frame ones; the method was immunoSEQ multiplex PCR. Altogether fewer than 250,000 clones are present, 70% to 90% being singletons, with the ten largest covering around 0.97%. The sample was peripheral blood. The receptor source for this set is a man aged 40-49 years with acute or convalescent COVID-19.

V gene TRBV7-9 combines with J gene TRBJ2-2; no reliable D call. Germline assignment: CDR1 SEHNR and CDR2 FQNEAQ (reference sequence). CDR3 length: 18 amino acids. Between the trimmed V and J ends, which lost 3 bases and 2 bases, there was a span of 19 bases. CDR3 protein: CASSFPKSAPSNTGELFF. CDR3 coding DNA: TGTGCCAGCAGCTTCCCTAAGTCAGCGCCTAGTAACACCGGGGAGCTGTTTTTT.

The chain recombines TRBV27 with TRBJ2-1; 8 bases agree with TRBD2. This CDR3 spans 18 amino acids. V shed 3 bases, J shed 8 bases, and the junction held 18 bases outside the gene matches. Per germline, CDR1 MNHEY and CDR2 SMNVEV (reference sequence). In DNA, the CDR3 is TGTGCCAGCAGTTTTGTCCGGCGGGGGGACATGATCGTCGATGAGCAGTTCTTC. This sequence encodes CASSFVRRGDMIVDEQFF.

J is TRBJ2-4 and V is TRBV27, with TRBD1 matching over 9 bases. The V segment lost 5 bases and the J segment 4 bases; nucleotides outside the gene matches: 6. The CDR3 length is 15 residues. CDR1 is MNHEY, CDR2 SMNVEV, per germline (reference sequence). The CDR3 DNA reads as TGTGCCAGCAGTAAATTCGGGACAGGGAAAAACATTCAGTACTTC. Residues: CASSKFGTGKNIQYF.

V and J are TRBV6-6 and TRBJ1-1; D is undetermined. Looked up from germline, CDR1 is MNHNY and CDR2 is SVGAGI (reference sequence). The CDR3 totals 14 residues. V lost 0 bases, J lost 2 bases, and 7 bases lay in between. The CDR3 sequence is CASSYSAQNTEAFF. In nucleotides, the CDR3 is TGTGCCAGCAGTTACTCAGCCCAAAACACTGAAGCTTTCTTT.

The gene calls are TRBV29-1 and TRBJ2-3; 7 bases match TRBD1. With V trimmed by 4 bases and J by 7 bases, 11 bases remained unmatched. Germline CDR1 is SQVTM and CDR2 is ANQGSEA. This CDR3 has 14 residues. The CDR3 DNA reads as TGCAGCGTTGTGGACAGGTTGGGACGATATACGCAGTATTTT. Protein sequence: CSVVDRLGRYTQYF.

The chain couples TRBV11-2 to TRBJ1-3, with 7 bases matching TRBD1. The CDR3 totals 16 residues. Losses at the gene ends were 4 bases for V and 2 bases for J; bases not matched to a gene: 8. Germline-derived CDR1 and CDR2 are SGHAT and FQNNGV. This chain's CDR3 is CASSSGQIIAGNTIYF. In nucleotides, the CDR3 is TGTGCCAGCAGCTCGGGACAGATAATAGCTGGAAACACCATATATTTT.

V is TRBV18 and J is TRBJ1-6; D uncertain. There are 12 residues in the CDR3. V was trimmed by 6 bases and J by 11 bases, leaving 11 bases between them. Germline lookup yields CDR1 KGHSH and CDR2 LQKENI. CDR3 DNA sequence: TGTGCCAGCTCCGGAGTAAGGACACCCCTCCACTTT. As protein: CASSGVRTPLHF.

V is TRBV5-4 and J is TRBJ2-3; 9 bases are a match to TRBD2. Per germline, CDR1 SGHNT and CDR2 YYREEE (reference sequence). V was pared by 1 base and J by 3 bases, with 6 bases of the junction left unmatched. This CDR3 is built from 16 residues. Here the CDR3 DNA reads TGTGCCAGCAGCTTGTACGCGGGGGGGTCTACAGATACGCAGTATTTT. Protein: CASSLYAGGSTDTQYF.

This clone is a singleton in its sample. The chain joins TRBV7-2 to TRBJ2-2; D gene uncertain. This CDR3 is 17 amino acids long. The germline CDR1 and CDR2 sequences are SGHTA and FQGNSA. The germline V and J ends were trimmed by 3 bases and 1 base, with 15 bases remaining between them. CDR3 in amino acids: CASSFSSNMMNTGELFF. For the CDR3, the DNA is TGTGCCAGCAGCTTTTCCAGTAATATGATGAACACCGGGGAGCTGTTTTTT.

V usage is TRBV7-2 and J usage is TRBJ1-2, with D hard to call. The germline V gene has CDR1 SGHTA and CDR2 FQGNSA. V was clipped by 5 bases and J by 2 bases, with 12 bases between them. This CDR3 spans 14 amino acids. CDR3 sequence reads: CASSRSTPNYGYTF. For the CDR3, the DNA is TGTGCCAGCAGCCGCTCCACACCGAACTATGGCTACACCTTC. The full variable domain, its missing parts supplied by reference TRBV7-2 and TRBJ1-2, is GAGVSQSPSNKVTEKGKDVELRCDPISGHTALYWYRQSLGQGLEFLIYFQGNSAPDKSGLPSDRFSAERTGGSVSTLTIQRTQQEDSAVYLCASSRSTPNYGYTFGSGTRLTVV.

The rearrangement uses TRBV2 and TRBJ1-2; no clear D gene. The V end was cut by 8 bases, the J end by 4 bases, with 20 bases between. This CDR3 has 15 amino acids. Looked up from germline, CDR1 is SNHLY and CDR2 is FYNNEI. CDR3 region: CASQRSREGIYGYTF. Written as DNA, the CDR3 is TGTGCCAGCCAACGCTCTCGGGAGGGTATCTATGGCTACACCTTC. Complete variable domain (other parts from reference TRBV2 and TRBJ1-2): EPEVTQTPSHQVTQMGQEVILRCVPISNHLYFYWYRQILGQKVEFLVSFYNNEISEKSEIFDDQFSVERPDGSNFTLKIRSTKLEDSAMYFCASQRSREGIYGYTFGSGTRLTVV.

The gene calls are TRBV29-1 and TRBJ1-1; 8 bases map to TRBD1. The CDR3 loop spans 13 amino acids. The J segment lost 4 bases and the V segment lost 6 bases, leaving 7 bases of the junction unmatched. The germline CDR1 and CDR2 sequences are SQVTM and ANQGSEA. CDR3 protein: CSVRRGQITEAFF. The CDR3 bases are TGCAGCGTCCGCAGGGGGCAAATCACTGAAGCTTTCTTT.

This chain links TRBV29-1 with TRBJ1-1, with 10 bases fitting TRBD1. Germline CDR1 is SQVTM and CDR2 is ANQGSEA. V lost 0 bases and J lost 4; bases outside the gene matches: 5. The CDR3 has 15 amino acids. CDR3 nucleotide sequence: TGCAGCGTTGAAGAAAGGGACAGGGGCTCCACTGAAGCTTTCTTT. The encoded protein is CSVEERDRGSTEAFF.

J is TRBJ2-7 and V is TRBV27; the D is unclear. V dropped 4 bases and J dropped 7 bases, with 8 bases sitting between them. CDR1 is MNHEY and CDR2 is SMNVEV in the germline V gene (reference sequence). This CDR3 contains 11 residues. Written as DNA, the CDR3 is TGTGCCAGCAGTTCCCTTCGGGAGCAGTACTTC. Translation gives CASSSLREQYF.

The chain uses TRBV3-1 (or the pseudogene TRBV3-2) and TRBJ2-1; 10 bases agree with TRBD2. V was clipped by 0 bases and J by 4 bases; unmatched bases: 6. This CDR3 has 17 amino acids. Looked up from germline, CDR1 is LGHDT and CDR2 is YNNKEL (reference sequence). CDR3 protein: CASSQDLASGGYNEQFF. The DNA of the CDR3 is TGTGCCAGCAGCCAAGATTTAGCTAGCGGGGGTTACAATGAGCAGTTCTTC.

CDR3 bases: TGTGCCATGACAGGGGCCGTAGGCACCGGGGAGCTGTTTTTT. It codes for CAMTGAVGTGELFF. The chain has TRBV24-1 and TRBJ2-2, with 8 bases identical to TRBD1. The length of the CDR3 is 14 residues. Germline trimming cut 11 bases from V and 4 bases from J; bases unmatched to any gene: 8. Germline loops: CDR1 KGHDR, CDR2 SFDVKD.

The chain joins TRBV19 to TRBJ1-1; D might be TRBD1 (6 bases). CDR3 length: 14 residues. The germline CDR1 and CDR2 sequences are LNHDA and SQIVND (reference sequence). Deletions cut 8 bases from V and 0 bases from J, with 13 bases between. The CDR3 loop reads CASLQDRLNTEAFF. The CDR3 DNA is TGTGCCAGTTTACAGGACAGATTGAACACTGAAGCTTTCTTT.

The chain joins TRBV2 to TRBJ2-3; tentative D call: TRBD1 (5 bases). The CDR3 covers 16 residues. V dropped 5 bases and J dropped 1 base, with 16 bases sitting between them. Germline V gene lookup returns CDR1 SNHLY and CDR2 FYNNEI. CDR3 nucleotide sequence: TGTGCCAGCAGTCTGGTGGGGCAATTACGCACAGATACGCAGTATTTT. Its translation: CASSLVGQLRTDTQYF. Based on the CDR3 plus reference TRBV2 and TRBJ2-3, the full variable domain is EPEVTQTPSHQVTQMGQEVILRCVPISNHLYFYWYRQILGQKVEFLVSFYNNEISEKSEIFDDQFSVERPDGSNFTLKIRSTKLEDSAMYFCASSLVGQLRTDTQYFGPGTRLTVL.

The chain has TRBV3-1 (or the pseudogene TRBV3-2) and TRBJ2-2, with 7 bases lining up with TRBD2. V lost 4 bases, J lost 4 bases, and 3 bases stayed unmatched. Germline V gives CDR1 LGHDT, CDR2 YNNKEL (reference sequence). The CDR3 loop spans 14 amino acids. The CDR3 loop reads CASSRGGGTGELFF. For the CDR3, the DNA is TGTGCCAGCAGCCGGGGCGGGGGCACCGGGGAGCTGTTTTTT.

J is TRBJ1-3 and V is TRBV11-2; D remains ambiguous. In germline, CDR1 is SGHAT, CDR2 FQNNGV. Trimming removed 8 bases at V and 5 bases at J, with 7 bases between. The CDR3 is made up of 11 amino acids. As DNA, the CDR3 is TGTGCCAGCTTCTTTAGAAACACCATATATTTT. Protein product: CASFFRNTIYF.

The V and J genes are TRBV9 and TRBJ1-1, with D perhaps matching TRBD1 (5 bases). Germline CDR1 is SGDLS and CDR2 is YYNGEE. Trimming cost V 3 bases and J 6 bases, with 12 bases left between them. CDR3 size: 13 residues. CDR3 sequence: CASSGSGRSEAFF. As DNA, the CDR3 is TGTGCCAGCAGCGGATCAGGGAGGTCTGAAGCTTTCTTT.

The chain links TRBV2 to TRBJ1-5, with D unresolved. The CDR3 has 15 residues. CDR1 is SNHLY and CDR2 is FYNNEI in the germline V gene. The ends were cut back, 4 bases at V and 2 bases at J, with 12 bases in the middle. The CDR3 protein is CASSARGSGNQPQHF. Written as DNA, the CDR3 is TGTGCCAGCAGTGCTCGGGGAAGCGGCAATCAGCCCCAGCATTTT. Full variable domain (missing parts from reference TRBV2 and TRBJ1-5): EPEVTQTPSHQVTQMGQEVILRCVPISNHLYFYWYRQILGQKVEFLVSFYNNEISEKSEIFDDQFSVERPDGSNFTLKIRSTKLEDSAMYFCASSARGSGNQPQHFGDGTRLSIL.